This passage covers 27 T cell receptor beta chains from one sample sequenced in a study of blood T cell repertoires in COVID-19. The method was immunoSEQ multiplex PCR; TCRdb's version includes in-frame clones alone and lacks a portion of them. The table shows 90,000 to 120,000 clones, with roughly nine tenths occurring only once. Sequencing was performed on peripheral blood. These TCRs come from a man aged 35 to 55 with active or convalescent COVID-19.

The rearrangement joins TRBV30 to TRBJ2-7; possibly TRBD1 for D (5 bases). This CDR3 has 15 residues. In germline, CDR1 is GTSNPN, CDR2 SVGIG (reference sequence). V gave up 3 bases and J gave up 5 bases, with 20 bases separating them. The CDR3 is CAWSAGLGPRDEQYF. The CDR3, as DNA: TGTGCCTGGAGCGCAGGGCTCGGGCCCAGGGACGAGCAGTACTTC.

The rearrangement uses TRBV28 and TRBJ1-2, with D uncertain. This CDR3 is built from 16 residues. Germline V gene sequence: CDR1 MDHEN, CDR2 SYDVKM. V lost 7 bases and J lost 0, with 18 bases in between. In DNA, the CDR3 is TGTGCCAGCACTTCCGGATTTCAAGCGGCTAACTATGGCTACACCTTC. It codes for CASTSGFQAANYGYTF.

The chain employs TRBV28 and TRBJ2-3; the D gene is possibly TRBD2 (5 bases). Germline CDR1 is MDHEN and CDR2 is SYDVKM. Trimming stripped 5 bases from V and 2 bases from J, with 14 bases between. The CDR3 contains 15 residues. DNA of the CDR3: TGTGCCAGCAGTAGACGGGAAGGAGCCACAGATACGCAGTATTTT. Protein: CASSRREGATDTQYF.

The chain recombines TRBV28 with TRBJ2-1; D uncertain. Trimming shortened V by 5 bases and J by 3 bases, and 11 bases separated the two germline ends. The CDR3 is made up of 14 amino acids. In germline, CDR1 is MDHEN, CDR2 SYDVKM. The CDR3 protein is CASSPSTIYNEQFF. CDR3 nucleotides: TGTGCCAGCAGTCCTAGTACGATCTACAATGAGCAGTTCTTC.

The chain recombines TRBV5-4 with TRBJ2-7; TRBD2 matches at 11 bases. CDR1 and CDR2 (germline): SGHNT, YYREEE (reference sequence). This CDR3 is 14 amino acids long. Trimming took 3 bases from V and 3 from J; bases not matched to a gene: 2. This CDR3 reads CASSSLAGGYEQYF. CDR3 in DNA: TGTGCCAGCAGCTCCCTAGCGGGAGGCTACGAGCAGTACTTC. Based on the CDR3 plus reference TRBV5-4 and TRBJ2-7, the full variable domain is ETGVTQSPTHLIKTRGQQVTLRCSSQSGHNTVSWYQQALGQGPQFIFQYYREEENGRGNFPPRFSGLQFPNYSSELNVNALELDDSALYLCASSSLAGGYEQYFGPGTRLTVT.

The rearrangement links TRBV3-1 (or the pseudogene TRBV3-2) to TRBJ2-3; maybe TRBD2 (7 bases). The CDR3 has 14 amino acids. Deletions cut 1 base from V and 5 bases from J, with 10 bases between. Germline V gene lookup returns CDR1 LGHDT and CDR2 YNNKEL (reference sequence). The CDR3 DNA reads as TGTGCCAGCAGCCAAGCGGGGGGCGAAGATACGCAGTATTTT. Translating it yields CASSQAGGEDTQYF.

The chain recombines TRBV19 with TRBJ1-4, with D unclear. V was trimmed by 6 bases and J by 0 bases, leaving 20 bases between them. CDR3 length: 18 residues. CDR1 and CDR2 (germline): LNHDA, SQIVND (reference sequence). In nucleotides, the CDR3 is TGTGCCAGTAGCCCACCCCGGCAGGCCGGTGCAACTAATGAAAAACTGTTTTTT. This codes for CASSPPRQAGATNEKLFF.

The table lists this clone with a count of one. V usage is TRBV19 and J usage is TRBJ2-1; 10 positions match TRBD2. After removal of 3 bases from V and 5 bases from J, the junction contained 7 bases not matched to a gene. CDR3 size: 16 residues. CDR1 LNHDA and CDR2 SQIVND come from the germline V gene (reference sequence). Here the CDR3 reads CASSILSSGRNNEQFF. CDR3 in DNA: TGTGCCAGTAGTATTTTATCTAGCGGGAGAAACAATGAGCAGTTCTTC.

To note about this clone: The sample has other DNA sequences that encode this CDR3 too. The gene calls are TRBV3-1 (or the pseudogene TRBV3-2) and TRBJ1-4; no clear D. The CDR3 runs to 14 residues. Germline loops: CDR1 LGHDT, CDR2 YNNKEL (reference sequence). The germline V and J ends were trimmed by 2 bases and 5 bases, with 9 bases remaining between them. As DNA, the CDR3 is TGTGCCAGCAGCCAAAGTACAGTCAATGAAAAACTGTTTTTT. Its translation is CASSQSTVNEKLFF.

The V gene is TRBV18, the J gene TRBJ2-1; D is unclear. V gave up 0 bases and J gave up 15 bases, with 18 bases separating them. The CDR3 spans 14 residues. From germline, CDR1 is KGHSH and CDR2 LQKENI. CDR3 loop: CASSPPGESSLVFF. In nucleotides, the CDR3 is TGTGCCAGCTCACCACCAGGCGAATCGAGTCTAGTGTTCTTC.

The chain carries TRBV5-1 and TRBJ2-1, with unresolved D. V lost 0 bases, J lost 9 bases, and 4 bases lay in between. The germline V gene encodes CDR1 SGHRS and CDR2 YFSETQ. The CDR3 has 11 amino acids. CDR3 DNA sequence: TGCGCCAGCAGCTTGGGTAGTGAGCAGTTCTTC. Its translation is CASSLGSEQFF.

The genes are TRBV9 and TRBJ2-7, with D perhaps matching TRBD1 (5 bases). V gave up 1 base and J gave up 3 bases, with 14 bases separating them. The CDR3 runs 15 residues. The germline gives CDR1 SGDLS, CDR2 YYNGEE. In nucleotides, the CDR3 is TGTGCCAGCAGCGTACATGAGGACATGCGCTACGAGCAGTACTTC. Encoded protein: CASSVHEDMRYEQYF.

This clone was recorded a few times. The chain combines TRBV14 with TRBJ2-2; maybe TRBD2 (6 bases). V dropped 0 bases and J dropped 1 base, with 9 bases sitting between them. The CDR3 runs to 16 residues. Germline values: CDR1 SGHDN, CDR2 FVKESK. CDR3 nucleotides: TGTGCCAGCAGCCAAGAAGGGGACTGGAACACCGGGGAGCTGTTTTTT. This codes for CASSQEGDWNTGELFF.

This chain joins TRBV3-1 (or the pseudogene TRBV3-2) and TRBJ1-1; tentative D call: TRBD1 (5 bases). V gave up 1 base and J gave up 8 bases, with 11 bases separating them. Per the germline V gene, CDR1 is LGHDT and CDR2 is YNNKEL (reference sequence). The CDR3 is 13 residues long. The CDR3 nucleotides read TGTGCCAGCAGCCAAGGAGGAGGGACGGAAGCTTTCTTT. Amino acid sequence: CASSQGGGTEAFF.

This CDR3 is CASSHPRQGNYGYTF. The CDR3 coding sequence is TGTGCCAGCAGCCACCCTCGACAGGGAAACTATGGCTACACCTTC. The rearrangement links TRBV6-5 to TRBJ1-2, with 7 nucleotides matching TRBD1. The V gene's germline CDR1 is MNHEY and CDR2 SVGAGI. Losses at the gene ends were 6 bases for V and 2 bases for J; bases not matched to a gene: 9. The CDR3 totals 15 residues.

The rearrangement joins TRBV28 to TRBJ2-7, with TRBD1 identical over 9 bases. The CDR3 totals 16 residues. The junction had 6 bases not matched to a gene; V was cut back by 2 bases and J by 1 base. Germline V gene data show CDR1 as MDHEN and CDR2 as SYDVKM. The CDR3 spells CASSLTPQGASYEQYF. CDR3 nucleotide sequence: TGTGCCAGCAGTTTAACCCCACAGGGGGCTTCCTACGAGCAGTACTTC.

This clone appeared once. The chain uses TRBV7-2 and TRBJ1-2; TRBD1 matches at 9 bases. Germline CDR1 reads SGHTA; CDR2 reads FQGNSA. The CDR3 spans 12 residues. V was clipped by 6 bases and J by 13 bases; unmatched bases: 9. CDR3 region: CASRWDREKTTF. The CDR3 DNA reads TGTGCCAGCAGGTGGGACAGGGAGAAAACCACCTTC.

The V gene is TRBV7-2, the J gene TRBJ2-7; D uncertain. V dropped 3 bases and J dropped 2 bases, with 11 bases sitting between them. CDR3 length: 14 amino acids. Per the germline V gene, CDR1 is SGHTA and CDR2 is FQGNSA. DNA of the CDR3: TGTGCCAGCAGCTTCTCTACCTTGGCCTACGAGCAGTACTTC. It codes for CASSFSTLAYEQYF.

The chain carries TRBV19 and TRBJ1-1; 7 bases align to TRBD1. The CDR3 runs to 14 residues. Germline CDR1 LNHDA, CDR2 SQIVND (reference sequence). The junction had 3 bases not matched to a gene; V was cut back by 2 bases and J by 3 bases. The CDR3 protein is CASSISTGDTEAFF. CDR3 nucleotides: TGTGCCAGTAGTATATCAACAGGGGACACTGAAGCTTTCTTT.

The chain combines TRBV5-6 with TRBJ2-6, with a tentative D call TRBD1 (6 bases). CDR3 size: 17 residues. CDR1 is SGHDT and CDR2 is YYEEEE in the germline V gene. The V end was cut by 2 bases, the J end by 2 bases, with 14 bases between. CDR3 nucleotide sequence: TGTGCCAGCAGCTTAGGACAGTCCCTAACTGGGGCCAACGTCCTGACTTTC. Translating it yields CASSLGQSLTGANVLTF.

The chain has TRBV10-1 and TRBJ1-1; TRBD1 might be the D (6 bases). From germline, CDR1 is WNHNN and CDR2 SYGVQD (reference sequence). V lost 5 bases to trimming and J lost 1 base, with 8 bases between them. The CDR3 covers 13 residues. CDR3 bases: TGCGCCAGCAGTCAGGGGCGGAACACTGAAGCTTTCTTT. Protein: CASSQGRNTEAFF.

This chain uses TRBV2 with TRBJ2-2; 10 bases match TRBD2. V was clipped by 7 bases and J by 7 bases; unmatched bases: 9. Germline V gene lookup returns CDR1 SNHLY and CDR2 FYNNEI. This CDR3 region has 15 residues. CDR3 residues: CASTPLAGVGGELFF. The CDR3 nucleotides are TGTGCCAGCACCCCGCTAGCGGGAGTGGGCGGGGAGCTGTTTTTT.

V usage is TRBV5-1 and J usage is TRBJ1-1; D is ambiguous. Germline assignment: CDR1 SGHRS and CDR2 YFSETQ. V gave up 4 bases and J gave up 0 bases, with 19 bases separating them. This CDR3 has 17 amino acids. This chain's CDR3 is CASSPAIGPYMNTEAFF. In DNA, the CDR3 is TGCGCCAGCAGCCCCGCAATTGGGCCGTACATGAACACTGAAGCTTTCTTT.

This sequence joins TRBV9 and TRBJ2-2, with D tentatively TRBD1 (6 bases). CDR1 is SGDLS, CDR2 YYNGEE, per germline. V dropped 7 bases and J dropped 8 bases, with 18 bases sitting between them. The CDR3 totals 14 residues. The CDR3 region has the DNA TGTGCCAGCCGGCTGGGGGCAGGCGGTGGGGAGCTGTTTTTT. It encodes CASRLGAGGGELFF.

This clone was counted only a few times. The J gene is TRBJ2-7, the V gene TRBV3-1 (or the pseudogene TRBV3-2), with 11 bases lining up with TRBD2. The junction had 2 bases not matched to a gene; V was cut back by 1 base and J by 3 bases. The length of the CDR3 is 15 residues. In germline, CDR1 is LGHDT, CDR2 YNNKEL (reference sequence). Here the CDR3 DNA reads TGTGCCAGCAGCCAAGTAGCGGGAGGGCTCTACGAGCAGTACTTC. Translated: CASSQVAGGLYEQYF.

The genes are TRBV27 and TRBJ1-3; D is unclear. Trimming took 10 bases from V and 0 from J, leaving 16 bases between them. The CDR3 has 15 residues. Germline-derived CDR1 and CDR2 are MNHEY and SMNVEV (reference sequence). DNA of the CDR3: TGTGCCACCCAGCCCGAGTACAGCTCTGGAAACACCATATATTTT. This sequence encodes CATQPEYSSGNTIYF.

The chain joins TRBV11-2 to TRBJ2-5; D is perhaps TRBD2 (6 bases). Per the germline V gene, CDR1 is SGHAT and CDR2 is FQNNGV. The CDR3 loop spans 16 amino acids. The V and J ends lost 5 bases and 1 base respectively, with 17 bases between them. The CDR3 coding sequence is TGTGCCAGCAGCCTAGTACTAGCTCCTCTCCAAGAGACCCAGTACTTC. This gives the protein CASSLVLAPLQETQYF.